Below are 27 T cell receptor beta chains sequenced from a single sample in a study of resident and recirculating memory T cells in vitiligo. Profiled with immunoSEQ multiplex PCR; TCRdb holds only in-frame clones, not every one. The sample has around 43,000 clones, about nine tenths seen once. The specimen sequenced was blood. These receptors all come from a male donor with vitiligo.

This CDR3 reads CASSPEGELFF. CDR3 bases: TGTGCCAGCAGCCCCGAGGGGGAGCTGTTTTTT. This sequence joins TRBV11-1 and TRBJ2-2; D is uncertain. The CDR3 loop spans 11 amino acids. The V gene's germline CDR1 is SGHAT and CDR2 FQDESV (reference sequence). The V and J ends lost 5 bases and 8 bases respectively, with 6 bases between them.

V gene TRBV5-1 combines with J gene TRBJ1-6; 9 nucleotides align to TRBD1. Trimming took 4 bases from V and 9 from J; bases not matched to a gene: 8. Looked up from germline, CDR1 is SGHRS and CDR2 is YFSETQ. The CDR3 consists of 15 residues. The CDR3 sequence: CASSPGQGSPSPLHF. CDR3 nucleotides: TGCGCCAGCAGCCCGGGACAGGGAAGTCCTTCACCCCTCCACTTT.

With respect to this clone: The sample contains more than one DNA sequence encoding this CDR3. V usage is TRBV30 and J usage is TRBJ2-7; D unresolved. Germline lookup yields CDR1 GTSNPN and CDR2 SVGIG (reference sequence). CDR3 size: 12 residues. Trimming stripped 0 bases from V and 5 bases from J, with 8 bases between. The CDR3 DNA is TGTGCCTGGAGTGTGTTGGGCCACGAGCAGTACTTC. Translated: CAWSVLGHEQYF.

This clone was seen a few times. This chain uses TRBV6-6 with TRBJ1-5; a possible D gene is TRBD1 (6 bases). Per germline, CDR1 MNHNY and CDR2 SVGAGI (reference sequence). The CDR3 totals 16 residues. V was clipped by 6 bases and J by 4 bases, with 19 bases between them. The CDR3 loop reads CASSQTPWTENQPQHF. CDR3 DNA sequence: TGTGCCAGCAGCCAAACTCCTTGGACAGAGAATCAGCCCCAGCATTTT.

The V gene is TRBV7-3, the J gene TRBJ2-3, with D possibly TRBD1 on 6 matching bases. Trimming pared 2 bases from V and 2 bases from J, leaving 11 bases between. The germline V gene has CDR1 SGHTA and CDR2 FQGTGA. The CDR3 is 15 residues long. The CDR3 DNA is TGTGCCAGCAGCTTACAGGGGCCATACACAGATACGCAGTATTTT. Translation gives CASSLQGPYTDTQYF. Complete variable domain (other parts from reference TRBV7-3 and TRBJ2-3): GAGVSQTPSNKVTEKGKYVELRCDPISGHTALYWYRQSLGQGPEFLIYFQGTGAADDSGLPNDRFFAVRPEGSVSTLKIQRTERGDSAVYLCASSLQGPYTDTQYFGPGTRLTVL.

V is TRBV5-1 and J is TRBJ2-1; unclear D gene. V was pared by 7 bases and J by 1 base, with 9 bases between. This CDR3 spans 13 amino acids. CDR1 is SGHRS, CDR2 YFSETQ, per germline. The CDR3 protein is CASGADSYNEQFF. The DNA of the CDR3 is TGCGCCAGCGGCGCGGATTCCTACAATGAGCAGTTCTTC.

V gene TRBV5-1 combines with J gene TRBJ2-3; 11 bases line up with TRBD2. Per germline, CDR1 SGHRS and CDR2 YFSETQ. J lost 7 bases, V lost 3 bases, and 10 bases had no gene match. This CDR3 comprises 16 residues. This CDR3 reads CASSYLAGGSPHTQYF. CDR3 nucleotides: TGCGCCAGCAGCTACCTAGCGGGGGGTTCCCCACATACGCAGTATTTT. The variable domain in full, completed from reference TRBV5-1 and TRBJ2-3, reads KAGVTQTPRYLIKTRGQQVTLSCSPISGHRSVSWYQQTPGQGLQFLFEYFSETQRNKGNFPGRFSGRQFSNSRSEMNVSTLELGDSALYLCASSYLAGGSPHTQYFGPGTRLTVL.

The rearrangement uses TRBV4-2 and TRBJ2-1, with D perhaps matching TRBD1 (6 bases). Deletions cut 1 base from V and 8 bases from J, with 12 bases between. Germline CDR1 is LGHNA and CDR2 is YNFKEQ. The CDR3 is 14 residues long. DNA for the CDR3: TGTGCCAGCAGCCAAGTGGGGGCCGAGGATGAGCAGTTCTTC. Translation: CASSQVGAEDEQFF.

V and J are TRBV7-3 and TRBJ2-5, with TRBD1 identical over 7 bases. The J segment lost 4 bases and the V segment lost 8 bases, leaving 7 bases of the junction unmatched. This CDR3 is 13 amino acids long. The germline gives CDR1 SGHTA, CDR2 FQGTGA. CDR3 in DNA: TGTGCCAGCGCTAGGGGGCACCTAGAGACCCAGTACTTC. It codes for CASARGHLETQYF.

The genes are TRBV6-5 and TRBJ2-1, with TRBD2 matching over 7 bases. V lost 5 bases, J lost 7 bases, and 11 bases stayed unmatched. Germline V gene lookup returns CDR1 MNHEY and CDR2 SVGAGI. This CDR3 region has 15 residues. This CDR3 reads CASSAPAGVGNEQFF. The CDR3 coding sequence is TGTGCCAGCAGTGCGCCTGCGGGGGTTGGGAATGAGCAGTTCTTC.

This clone appeared a few times. The genes are TRBV10-3 and TRBJ2-2; D remains unclear. The ends were cut back, 6 bases at V and 1 base at J, with 6 bases in the middle. This CDR3 has 13 amino acids. Germline values: CDR1 ENHRY, CDR2 SYGVKD. The DNA for the CDR3 is TGTGCCATCAGAGGAGAGAACACCGGGGAGCTGTTTTTT. Protein sequence: CAIRGENTGELFF.

V and J are TRBV6-6 and TRBJ1-1, with D possibly being TRBD1 (6 bases). The CDR3 has 12 amino acids. Germline lookup yields CDR1 MNHNY and CDR2 SVGAGI (reference sequence). V lost 6 bases, J lost 5 bases, and 10 bases lay in between. The DNA of the CDR3 is TGTGCCAGCAGCACAGGGAGAACTGAAGCTTTCTTT. It codes for CASSTGRTEAFF.

The CDR3 sequence: CASSQAGLGSGRNYGYTF. Here the CDR3 DNA reads TGTGCCAGCAGCCAGGCCGGGCTCGGCTCAGGGAGGAACTATGGCTACACCTTC. This sequence joins TRBV14 and TRBJ1-2, with D perhaps TRBD1 (5 bases). This CDR3 contains 18 residues. The V end was cut by 3 bases, the J end by 2 bases, with 22 bases between. Germline assignment: CDR1 SGHDN and CDR2 FVKESK.

The genes are TRBV11-2 and TRBJ2-7, with D possibly being TRBD2 (7 bases). Germline V gene lookup returns CDR1 SGHAT and CDR2 FQNNGV. CDR3 length: 15 residues. V was shortened by 5 bases and J by 6 bases, with 20 bases between the two germline ends. For the CDR3, the DNA is TGTGCCAGCAGCCCCTTGAGGGGGGGCTCGCGCGAGCAGTACTTC. It specifies CASSPLRGGSREQYF.

V is TRBV21-1 and J is TRBJ2-3; the DNA was not compared with TRBD1, the D call given in the table. TRBV21-1 is an annotated pseudogene. The CDR3 runs to 16 residues. The CDR3 DNA sequence: TGTGCCAGCAGCAAAGAAGGGGTACATTGCACAGATACGCAGTATTTT. Translating it yields CASSKEGVHCTDTQYF.

The V and J genes are TRBV18 and TRBJ1-2; D gene unclear. With 3 bases removed from V and 4 bases from J, the gap between germline ends came to 18 bases. Germline CDR1 KGHSH, CDR2 LQKENI. There are 16 residues in the CDR3. The CDR3 region is CASSPAGRQTIYGYTF. CDR3 DNA sequence: TGTGCCAGCTCACCGGCGGGGAGGCAAACTATCTATGGCTACACCTTC.

The count of this clone is one. The chain uses TRBV7-2 and TRBJ2-3; TRBD1 might be the D (5 bases). The CDR3 has 15 amino acids. V was pared by 1 base and J by 0 bases, with 8 bases between. Germline-derived CDR1 and CDR2 are SGHTA and FQGNSA. This chain's CDR3 is CASSLDRISTDTQYF. In DNA, the CDR3 is TGTGCCAGCAGCTTAGACAGGATCAGCACAGATACGCAGTATTTT.

This CDR3 is CASSFSIGQGTYGYTF. The CDR3 coding sequence is TGTGCCAGCAGTTTTAGTATCGGACAGGGAACTTATGGCTACACCTTC. This chain connects TRBV27 to TRBJ1-2, with 8 bases aligning to TRBD1. The CDR3 spans 16 residues. Germline-derived CDR1 and CDR2 are MNHEY and SMNVEV (reference sequence). Germline trimming cut 3 bases from V and 5 bases from J; bases unmatched to any gene: 11.

The V call is TRBV30, the J call TRBJ2-2; possibly TRBD1 for D (6 bases). Per germline, CDR1 GTSNPN and CDR2 SVGIG (reference sequence). The V end lost 0 bases, the J end lost 7 bases, and 12 bases lay between the germline ends. CDR3 length: 14 amino acids. For the CDR3, the DNA is TGTGCCTGGAGTGTACTGGCAGGGGACGGGGAGCTGTTTTTT. This translates into CAWSVLAGDGELFF.

The V and J genes are TRBV9 and TRBJ2-1; 9 bases line up with TRBD2. Germline V gene data show CDR1 as SGDLS and CDR2 as YYNGEE. The CDR3 is 13 residues long. The J segment lost 6 bases and the V segment lost 5 bases, leaving 3 bases of the junction unmatched. The CDR3 spells CASRGSGGNEQFF. CDR3 coding DNA: TGTGCCAGCAGAGGTAGCGGGGGCAATGAGCAGTTCTTC.

This clone was seen more than once but under ten times. The V and J genes are TRBV6-6 and TRBJ1-2; D gene uncertain. Per the germline V gene, CDR1 is MNHNY and CDR2 is SVGAGI (reference sequence). This CDR3 region has 13 residues. Trimming removed 0 bases at V and 4 bases at J, with 6 bases between. This chain's CDR3 is CASSYSEGYGYTF. The DNA of the CDR3 is TGTGCCAGCAGTTACTCGGAGGGCTATGGCTACACCTTC.

In its sample, this clone was seen a few times. The rearrangement links TRBV7-2 to TRBJ2-1; D is uncertain. Trimming shortened V by 1 base and J by 1 base, and 8 bases separated the two germline ends. This CDR3 is 15 amino acids long. Germline V gene lookup returns CDR1 SGHTA and CDR2 FQGNSA. The chain's CDR3 is CASSLGRASYNEQFF. CDR3 coding DNA: TGTGCCAGCAGCTTAGGGAGAGCATCCTACAATGAGCAGTTCTTC.

The rearrangement uses TRBV10-3 and TRBJ1-4; 7 nucleotides align to TRBD1. Germline CDR1 ENHRY, CDR2 SYGVKD. With V trimmed by 10 bases and J by 5 bases, 7 bases remained unmatched. The CDR3 contains 13 residues. The CDR3 DNA reads as TGTGCCACTAGACAGGGCGGGAATGAAAAACTGTTTTTT. Encoded protein: CATRQGGNEKLFF.

DNA for the CDR3: TGCAGCCTCAGGACAGGGGTAAACACTGAAGCTTTCTTT. It is translated as CSLRTGVNTEAFF. The rearrangement joins TRBV29-1 to TRBJ1-1, with 9 bases fitting TRBD1. V lost 8 bases, J lost 2 bases, and 6 bases stayed unmatched. This CDR3 comprises 13 residues. Germline V lookup: CDR1 SQVTM, CDR2 ANQGSEA.

The rearrangement uses TRBV30 and TRBJ2-1; D uncertain. Germline V CDR1 and CDR2: GTSNPN, SVGIG (reference sequence). Deletions cut 5 bases from V and 1 base from J, with 15 bases between. The CDR3 has 15 amino acids. This CDR3 reads CAWGPGLSSYNEQFF. DNA of the CDR3: TGTGCCTGGGGCCCAGGTCTAAGTTCCTACAATGAGCAGTTCTTC.

This chain joins TRBV10-3 and TRBJ2-7; 11 positions match TRBD2. The germline V gene encodes CDR1 ENHRY and CDR2 SYGVKD. The length of the CDR3 is 17 residues. Trimming cost V 2 bases and J 3 bases; bases outside gene matches: 9. The CDR3 nucleotides are TGTGCCATCAGTGAGCCCCCTAGCGGGGGGCGGAACTACGAGCAGTACTTC. Translated: CAISEPPSGGRNYEQYF.

The chain's CDR3 is CSVGRGSTEAFF. CDR3 in DNA: TGCAGCGTTGGCAGGGGGAGCACTGAAGCTTTCTTT. The rearrangement links TRBV29-1 to TRBJ1-1; 7 bases fit TRBD1. From germline, CDR1 is SQVTM and CDR2 ANQGSEA. Losses at the gene ends were 4 bases for V and 4 bases for J; bases not matched to a gene: 3. The CDR3 consists of 12 residues.